These T cell receptor beta chains were read from a single sample in a study of blood T cells in healthy people across ages. TCRdb reprocessed the 5' RACE reads with MiXCR, giving one entry per CDR3 protein. Among approximately 1.5 million distinct CDR3 sequences listed, 40% to 45% were seen once. The sequenced material came from blood. These receptors were taken from a woman aged 18-29 years in good health. CDR3s include the opening cysteine and the closing phenylalanine or tryptophan. The order of the fields is D gene, V gene, clone size, J gene, CDR3 protein, CDR3 DNA. A D gene is named only where the DNA matches it firmly. Size is omitted from some rows. Given values are once, few, many or a class for expanded clones.

TRBD1	TRBV20-1	.	TRBJ1-1	CSADRLPNTEAFF	TGCAGTGCGGACAGGTTACCGAACACTGAAGCTTTCTTT
.	TRBV11-2	.	TRBJ1-2	CASSLEIKITGDNGYTF	TGTGCCAGCAGCTTAGAAATTAAAATTACCGGGGATAACGGCTACACCTTC
.	TRBV20-1	.	TRBJ1-1	CGASGLTNTEAFF	TGCGGTGCTTCGGGACTGACGAACACTGAAGCTTTCTTT
.	TRBV18	few	TRBJ1-1	CASSPLPVTASKNEAFF	TGTGCCAGCTCACCGTTACCTGTGACAGCCTCGAAGAATGAAGCTTTCTTT
.	TRBV29-1	.	TRBJ2-2	CGVVNSGELFF	TGCGGCGTTGTTAACTCCGGGGAGCTGTTTTTT
TRBD1	TRBV29-1	many	TRBJ2-3	CSVGTGTTDTQYF	TGCAGCGTCGGGACAGGCACCACAGATACGCAGTATTTT
.	TRBV11-3	.	TRBJ2-1	CASSFENNEQFF	TGTGCCAGCAGCTTCGAAAATAATGAGCAGTTCTTC
.	TRBV20-1	.	TRBJ1-5	CSARDWDTGNQPQHF	TGCAGTGCTAGAGATTGGGACACGGGCAATCAGCCCCAGCATTTT
TRBD1	TRBV11-2	.	TRBJ1-4	CASSSSQGAANQKLFF	TGTGCCAGCAGCTCATCACAGGGGGCGGCGAATCAAAAACTGTTTTTT
.	TRBV12-5	few	TRBJ2-6	CASGLGQKASGANVLTF	TGTGCTAGTGGTTTGGGGCAGAAGGCCTCTGGGGCCAACGTCCTGACTTTC
.	TRBV20-1	few	TRBJ2-3	CSARDIRGKSTDTQYF	TGCAGTGCTAGAGATATCCGGGGAAAGAGCACAGATACGCAGTATTTT
.	TRBV5-1	.	TRBJ2-5	CASSLAAQGNEQYF	TGCGCCAGCAGCTTAGCGGCCCAGGGCAATGAGCAGTACTTC
.	TRBV11-2	many	TRBJ2-3	CASSPTLGTQYF	TGTGCCAGCAGCCCCACCCTAGGTACGCAGTATTTT
.	TRBV11-2	.	TRBJ1-2	CASSPWREPSANYGYTF	TGTGCCAGCAGCCCCTGGAGAGAGCCTTCTGCTAACTATGGCTACACCTTC
.	TRBV20-1	once	TRBJ2-1	CSASFLYGGFGAKQFF	TGCAGTGCTAGTTTCCTCTACGGGGGATTTGGAGCTAAGCAGTTCTTC
TRBD1	TRBV24-1	.	TRBJ1-1	CATSDLQGGSDEAFF	TGTGCCACCAGTGATTTGCAGGGGGGCTCTGACGAAGCTTTCTTT
.	TRBV27	.	TRBJ1-1	CASSRLPVGVIVKNTEAFF	TGTGCCAGCAGTCGTTTGCCAGTAGGGGTGATAGTGAAGAACACTGAAGCTTTCTTT
.	TRBV29-1	few	TRBJ2-5	CSVPSGSETQYF	TGCAGCGTGCCGTCCGGTTCAGAGACCCAGTACTTC
.	TRBV19	.	TRBJ2-1	CASSIGGPYNEQFF	TGTGCCAGTAGTATAGGTGGCCCGTACAATGAGCAGTTCTTC
.	TRBV2	.	TRBJ1-1	CASSERPGLPEAFF	TGTGCCAGCAGTGAACGCCCAGGGTTACCTGAAGCTTTCTTT
TRBD1	TRBV3-1	.	TRBJ2-7	CASSQVVGQGGNEQYF	TGTGCCAGCAGCCAAGTAGTAGGACAGGGCGGTAACGAGCAGTACTTC
.	TRBV15	few	TRBJ2-3	CATSRKQGLPDTQYF	TGTGCCACCAGCAGGAAACAGGGTCTCCCAGATACGCAGTATTTT
.	TRBV4-1	once	TRBJ2-5	CASSQVLIETQYF	TGCGCCAGCAGCCAAGTCCTAATAGAGACCCAGTACTTC
.	TRBV7-2	few	TRBJ1-2	CASSLSAQGTMRGYGYTF	TGTGCCAGCAGCCTTAGCGCGCAGGGTACTATGAGAGGCTATGGCTACACCTTC
TRBD2	TRBV6-2/TRBV6-3	.	TRBJ2-7	CASSYTSVSYEQYF	TGTGCCAGCAGTTATACTAGCGTTTCCTACGAGCAGTACTTC